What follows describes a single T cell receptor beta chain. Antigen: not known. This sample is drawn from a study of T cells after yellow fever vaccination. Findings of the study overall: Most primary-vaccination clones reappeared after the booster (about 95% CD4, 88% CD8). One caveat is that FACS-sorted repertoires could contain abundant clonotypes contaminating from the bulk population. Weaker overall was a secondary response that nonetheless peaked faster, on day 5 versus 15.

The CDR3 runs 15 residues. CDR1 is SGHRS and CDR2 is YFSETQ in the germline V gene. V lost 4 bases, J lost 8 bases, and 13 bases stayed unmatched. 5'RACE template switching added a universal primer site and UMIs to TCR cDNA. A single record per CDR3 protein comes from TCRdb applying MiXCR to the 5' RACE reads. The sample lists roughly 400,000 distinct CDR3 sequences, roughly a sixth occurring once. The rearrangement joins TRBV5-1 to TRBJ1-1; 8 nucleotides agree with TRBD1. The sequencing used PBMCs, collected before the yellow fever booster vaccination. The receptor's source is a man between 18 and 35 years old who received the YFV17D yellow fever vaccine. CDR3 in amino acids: CASSQQGGSDFEAFF. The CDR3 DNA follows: TGCGCCAGCAGCCAACAGGGGGGTTCTGATTTCGAAGCTTTCTTT. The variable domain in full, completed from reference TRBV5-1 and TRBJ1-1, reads KAGVTQTPRYLIKTRGQQVTLSCSPISGHRSVSWYQQTPGQGLQFLFEYFSETQRNKGNFPGRFSGRQFSNSRSEMNVSTLELGDSALYLCASSQQGGSDFEAFFGQGTRLTVV.